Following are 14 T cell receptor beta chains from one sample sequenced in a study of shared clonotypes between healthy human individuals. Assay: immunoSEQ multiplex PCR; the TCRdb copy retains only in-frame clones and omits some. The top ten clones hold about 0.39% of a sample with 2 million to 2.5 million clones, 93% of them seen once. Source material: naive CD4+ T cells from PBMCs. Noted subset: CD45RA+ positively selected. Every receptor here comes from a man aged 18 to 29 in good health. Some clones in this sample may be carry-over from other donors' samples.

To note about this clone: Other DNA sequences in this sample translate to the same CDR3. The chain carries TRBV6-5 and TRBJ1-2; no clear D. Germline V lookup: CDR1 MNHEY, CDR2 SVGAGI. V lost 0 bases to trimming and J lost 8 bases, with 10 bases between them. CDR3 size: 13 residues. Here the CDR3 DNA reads TGTGCCAGCAGTTACTCGGGCAGCTACGGCTACACCTTC. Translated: CASSYSGSYGYTF.

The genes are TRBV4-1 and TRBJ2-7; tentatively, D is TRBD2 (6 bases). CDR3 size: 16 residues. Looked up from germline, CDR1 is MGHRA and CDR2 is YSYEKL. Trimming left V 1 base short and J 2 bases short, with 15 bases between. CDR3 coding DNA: TGCGCCAGCAGCCAAGGGGCGGGACGGACCCCCTACGAGCAGTACTTC. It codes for CASSQGAGRTPYEQYF.

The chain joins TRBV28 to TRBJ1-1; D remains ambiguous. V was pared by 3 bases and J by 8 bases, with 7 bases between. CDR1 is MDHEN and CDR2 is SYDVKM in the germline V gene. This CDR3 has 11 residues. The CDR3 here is CASSFFSEAFF. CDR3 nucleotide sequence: TGTGCCAGCAGTTTTTTCTCGGAAGCTTTCTTT.

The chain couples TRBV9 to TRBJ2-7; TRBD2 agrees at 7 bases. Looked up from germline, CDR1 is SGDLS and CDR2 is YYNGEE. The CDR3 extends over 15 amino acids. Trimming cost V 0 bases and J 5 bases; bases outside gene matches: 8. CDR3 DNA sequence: TGTGCCAGCAGCGTAGAGGCGGGGGATGGCGACGAGCAGTACTTC. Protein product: CASSVEAGDGDEQYF. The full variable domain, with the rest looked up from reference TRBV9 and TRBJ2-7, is DSGVTQTPKHLITATGQRVTLRCSPRSGDLSVYWYQQSLDQGLQFLIQYYNGEERAKGNILERFSAQQFPDLHSELNLSSLELGDSALYFCASSVEAGDGDEQYFGPGTRLTVT.

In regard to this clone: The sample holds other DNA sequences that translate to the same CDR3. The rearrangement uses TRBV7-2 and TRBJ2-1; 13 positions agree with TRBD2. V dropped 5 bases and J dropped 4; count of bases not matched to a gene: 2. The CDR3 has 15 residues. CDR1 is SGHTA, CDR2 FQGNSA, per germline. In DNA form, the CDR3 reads TGTGCCAGCAGCAGGACTAGCGGGAGTTACAATGAGCAGTTCTTC. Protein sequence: CASSRTSGSYNEQFF.

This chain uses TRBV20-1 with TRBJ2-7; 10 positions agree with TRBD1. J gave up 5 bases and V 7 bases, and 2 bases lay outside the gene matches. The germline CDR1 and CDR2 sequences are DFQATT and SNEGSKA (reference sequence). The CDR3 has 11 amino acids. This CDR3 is CSGDRGHEQYF. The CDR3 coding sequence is TGCAGTGGGGACAGGGGCCACGAGCAGTACTTC.

This CDR3 reads CATSRDLAGGTGELFF. The CDR3 DNA sequence: TGTGCCACCAGCAGAGATCTGGCGGGAGGCACCGGGGAGCTGTTTTTT. The rearrangement uses TRBV15 and TRBJ2-2, with 8 bases matching TRBD2. From germline, CDR1 is LNHNV and CDR2 YYDKDF (reference sequence). The CDR3 spans 16 residues. V lost 0 bases and J lost 4; bases outside the gene matches: 4. The full variable domain, with the rest looked up from reference TRBV15 and TRBJ2-2, is DAMVIQNPRYQVTQFGKPVTLSCSQTLNHNVMYWYQQKSSQAPKLLFHYYDKDFNNEADTPDNFQSRRPNTSFCFLDIRSPGLGDTAMYLCATSRDLAGGTGELFFGEGSRLTVL.

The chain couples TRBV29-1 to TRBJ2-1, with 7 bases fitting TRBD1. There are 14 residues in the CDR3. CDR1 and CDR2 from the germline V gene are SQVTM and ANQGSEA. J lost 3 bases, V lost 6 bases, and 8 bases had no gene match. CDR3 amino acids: CSVLGTAHYNEQFF. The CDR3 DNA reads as TGCAGCGTCCTCGGGACAGCCCACTACAATGAGCAGTTCTTC.

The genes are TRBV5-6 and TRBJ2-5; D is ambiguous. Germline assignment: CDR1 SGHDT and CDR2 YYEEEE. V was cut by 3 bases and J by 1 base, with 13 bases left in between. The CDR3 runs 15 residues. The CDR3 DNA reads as TGTGCCAGCAGCTCCGCCACGGGTGCCCAAGAGACCCAGTACTTC. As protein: CASSSATGAQETQYF.

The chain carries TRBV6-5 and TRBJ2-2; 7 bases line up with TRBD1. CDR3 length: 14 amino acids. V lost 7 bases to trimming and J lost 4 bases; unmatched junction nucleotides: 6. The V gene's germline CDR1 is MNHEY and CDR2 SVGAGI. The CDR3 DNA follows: TGTGCCAGCACCTTGAACAGGGGCACCGGGGAGCTGTTTTTT. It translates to CASTLNRGTGELFF.

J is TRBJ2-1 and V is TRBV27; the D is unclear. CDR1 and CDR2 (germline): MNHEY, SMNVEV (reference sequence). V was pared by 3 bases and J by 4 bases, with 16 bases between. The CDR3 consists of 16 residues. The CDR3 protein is CASSFSVGNLYNEQFF. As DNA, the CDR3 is TGTGCCAGCAGTTTTTCGGTGGGGAACTTGTACAATGAGCAGTTCTTC.

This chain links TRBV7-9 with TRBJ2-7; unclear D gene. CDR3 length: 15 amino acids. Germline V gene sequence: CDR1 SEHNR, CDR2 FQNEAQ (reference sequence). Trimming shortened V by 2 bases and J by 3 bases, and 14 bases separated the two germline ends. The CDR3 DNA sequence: TGTGCCAGCAGCTTATCCCCCGTCTTGTACTACGAGCAGTACTTC. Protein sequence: CASSLSPVLYYEQYF.

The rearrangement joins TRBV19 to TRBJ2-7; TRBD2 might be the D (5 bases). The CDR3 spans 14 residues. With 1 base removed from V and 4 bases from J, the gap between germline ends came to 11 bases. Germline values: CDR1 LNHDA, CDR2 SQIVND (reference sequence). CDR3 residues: CASSIAEGGYEQYF. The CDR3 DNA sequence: TGTGCCAGTAGTATAGCAGAAGGAGGTTACGAGCAGTACTTC.

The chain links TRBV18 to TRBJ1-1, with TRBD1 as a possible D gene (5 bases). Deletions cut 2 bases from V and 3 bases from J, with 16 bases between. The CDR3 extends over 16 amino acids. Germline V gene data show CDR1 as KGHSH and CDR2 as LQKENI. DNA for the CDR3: TGTGCCAGCTCACCAGCCCAGGGTAGTTTTCACACTGAAGCTTTCTTT. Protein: CASSPAQGSFHTEAFF.